This paragraph covers one T cell receptor (beta chain) sequence. These data come from a study of blood T cell repertoires in COVID-19. In the source study's methods: Nucleated cell number was recorded as an estimate derived from reference gene primer amplification. Only in-frame clones appear in the TCRdb table, and some are missing; sequencing was by immunoSEQ multiplex PCR. The V and J calls and the clone size are those of that table, but D and trimming were determined from the DNA. Of about 400,000 clones in the sample, 87% were seen once. The sequenced sample consisted of PBMCs or T cells enriched from blood (not recorded which). The receptor's source is a woman aged 18-29 years with acute COVID-19.

CDR3 coding DNA: TGTGCCAGTACTATGGGACTAGCGGGGGGGCCTGAGGAGCTGTTTTTT. Protein sequence: CASTMGLAGGPEELFF. The rearrangement uses TRBV19 and TRBJ2-2, with 16 bases identical to TRBD2. CDR1 LNHDA and CDR2 SQIVND come from the germline V gene (reference sequence). CDR3 size: 16 residues. The ends lost 7 bases at V and 10 bases at J; junction bases unmatched: 9.